This T cell receptor beta chain was found in a study of cytomegalovirus exposure and HLA in healthy donors (dated by TCRdb to about 2017). Concerning the study at large: According to an earlier analysis of 587 of the donors, about 190 million T cells yielded over 90 million unique TCR beta sequences and around 280 Gb of sequence data. About 330 gigabases of sequencing data and approximately 91 million unique TCR sequences made up an early release that covered several hundred HLA-typed donors. The genetic ancestry cluster associated with self-reported Caucasian donors included over 65% of the roughly 400 genotyped donors. The study aimed to test whether cataloging public T cell receptors could reveal signatures of past pathogen exposure. The study profiled the T cell repertoires of some 610 subjects by immunosequencing and related them to cytomegalovirus serostatus. Along with the approximately 700-subject first cohort, a separate validation cohort of 120 different subjects was used. To predict cytomegalovirus infection status, the study brought together high-throughput TCR immunosequencing, statistical association of individual TCRs with disease status, and machine learning. A later analysis re-examined previously published TCR beta repertoires from about 670 donors and added high-resolution HLA genotyping to investigate patterns of TCR occurrence. The later analysis used no new phenotypic data to find candidate immune exposures, relying instead on TCR beta sequences and their occurrence across donors. To decide whether each TCR beta V gene segment behaved as functional or pseudogenic, an earlier analysis of fewer than 750 of the donors relied on high-throughput TCR beta sequencing. Alongside the repertoire data, information on donor age, sex, ethnicity and CMV serostatus was compiled. A later genetic analysis took genome-wide SNP genotypes for 398 of the 666 donors and used that subset as a discovery cohort. Every discovery cohort repertoire had been produced on one sequencing platform. Both class I and class II loci were covered by HLA typing, at four-digit resolution. The number of typed donors differed by locus: about 620-640 for A, B, C, DRB1 and DQB1; 522 for DQA1; 606 for DPA1; and around 490 for DPB1. Several DR-DQ haplotypes were handled as single units for association and clustering because linkage in the cohort was strong. Among around 400 genotyped donors of the cohort, an average of approximately 200,000 unique TCR beta nucleotide sequences was sequenced per donor, of which roughly 17% were non-productive. Study-wide conclusions, independent of this receptor: Linkage disequilibrium might explain the correlated functional status among segregating V segments, but an unknown experimental factor could not be excluded. V-gene and J-gene trimming of TCR beta chains was associated with a missense DCLRE1C variant in a later genetic analysis, and the association was replicated in an independent cohort. A few of the identified cytomegalovirus-associated TCR beta chains were confirmed in vitro to be specific for cytomegalovirus antigens. A later analysis found that most CMV-associated TCR beta chains appeared HLA-restricted, with HLA associations seemingly driven largely by CMV exposure. In a later analysis, HLA-associated TCR beta chains showed more clonal expansion and lower generation probabilities than non-associated chains that were equally common. A further reported finding was that TCR beta sequences accurately predicted the HLA-A and HLA-B alleles for most subjects in the first cohort. The authors suggested that the approach could potentially be generalized to other disease states and immunological phenotypes. An earlier analysis of around 600 of the donors showed that most TCR beta V segments appeared in productive rearrangements either about 87% or about 30% of the time, which broadly matched IMGT annotations. Only TCR beta chains were sequenced in this cohort, and the absence of alpha or paired-chain data limited detectable features. Because counts were too low, some 17 rarely observed V segments, including chromosome 9 orphons, were excluded from the earlier analysis of a few hundred of the donors. In the study, approximately 160 TCR beta chains were listed as associated with cytomegalovirus. When HLA alleles, especially DR and DQ, strongly co-occurred, TCR associations were difficult to assign to individual alleles. In a later analysis, TCR association rates were found to vary across HLA loci, with the most associated TCRs seen for DRB1 alleles and the fewest for HLA-C alleles. A group of highly shared sequence variants was considered likely to be a technical artifact of the sequencing pipeline. The presence/absence analyses assumed that sequencing depth was roughly uniform across donors, and that assumption may not be true. In both the original and validation cohorts, the classifier was reported to diagnose cytomegalovirus status with high specificity and sensitivity. At a false discovery rate of 0.05, a later analysis linked some 17,000 TCR beta sequences to specific HLA alleles. Because HLA typing was unavailable for some donors at each locus, only the typed subset was used in association tests. Most TCR sequences were seen in very few donors, while some public TCRs were found in many individuals. Some IMGT-functional V segments, including TRBV6-2 and TRBV6-3, could not be told apart with the 87-base-pair reads, so those segments were excluded. Several of the top co-occurrence clusters appeared to be linked to parvovirus B19, influenza, CMV and Epstein-Barr virus, according to a later analysis. According to a later genetic analysis, donors in an Asian-associated ancestry cluster had fewer N-insertions in productive TCRs than the roughly 700-donor mean. Immune exposure information for the cohort was limited to CMV serostatus.

The cohort comprised 666 healthy bone marrow donors. Cohort members were all nominally healthy when sampled, although unrecorded immune exposures were likely present. The donor tested CMV seronegative and was one of the 352 seronegative cohort members. A peripheral blood sample was provided by each donor, and peripheral blood mononuclear cells were used for TCR beta sequencing. The Qiagen DNeasy Blood Extraction Kit was used to extract genomic DNA from the blood cell samples. CDR1 and CDR2 were assigned from the germline V gene as SGHAT and FQNNGV. Here V drops 7 bases and J drops 3 bases, and the junction holds 9 bases not matched to any gene. Including the terminal cysteine and phenylalanine, the CDR3 comprises 14 residues. CDR3 DNA is the only sequence kept; it has 42 bases, read in frame from the first base. With regard to this clone: The antigen it binds to is not known. The sample holds no much larger clone one base away, and base qualities are not on file.

Library generation was performed with the immunoSEQ multiplex PCR assay. For the multiplex PCR, a mixture combining 60 forward primers for TCR Vbeta segments and 13 reverse primers for TCR Jbeta segments was used. Amplification of the CDR3 region of rearranged TCR beta genes was performed with a multiplex PCR assay on genomic DNA. The Illumina HiSeq System was used to sequence the amplified TCR beta libraries as 87-base-pair reads. As for the original processing: Across the 700 or so repertoires, a later analysis counted tens of millions of unique TCR beta chains, 8.5 million to 12 million of which were shared by at least two donors. Raw reads were error-corrected and collapsed into unique sequences with a nearest-neighbor algorithm that merged closely related sequences to remove PCR and sequencing errors. To assign V, D and J gene segments, CDR3 sequences were aligned to IMGT reference sequences. For a sequence to be retained, at least a six-nucleotide match to both a V gene segment and a J gene segment was required. A rearrangement counted as productive if the CDR3 had no stop codons and remained in frame with V and J, and every other rearrangement counted as non-productive. Following IMGT convention, CDR3 was defined as the stretch from the second conserved V-encoded cysteine to the conserved J-encoded phenylalanine. In an earlier analysis of roughly 610 of the donors, sequences lacking an unambiguous match to a single V gene segment were excluded. An earlier analysis of a few hundred of the donors called V segments functional above 56.7% productive rearrangements and segregating when the between-donor standard deviation exceeded 5%. A statistical classification framework was developed to diagnose cytomegalovirus status using the catalog of TCR beta chain sequences. A later analysis assigned V and J genes by comparing TCR nucleotide sequences with IMGT/GENE-DB human TR gene sequences. In a later analysis, CDR3 sequences and most-parsimonious VDJ recombination scenarios were assigned using the TCRdist pipeline. In a later analysis, every TCR beta chain was defined by the combination of its CDR3 amino acid sequence and its V-gene family, and reads without a unique V-gene family were dropped. To address suspected cross-contamination and a sequencing artifact, a later analysis removed some 620 highly shared, low-generation-probability nucleotide sequences. In a later analysis, a clonal expansion index was calculated for each public chain from normalized within-repertoire ranks of inferred template counts. A later analysis computed generation probabilities with a VDJ recombination model fitted to out-of-frame rearrangements, and checked the results against IGoR. In a later analysis, hypergeometric tests were used to score TCR-TCR, TCR-HLA and TCR-CMV co-occurrence, with a repertoire-size bias correction applied to TCR pairs. In a later analysis, false discovery rates were estimated by permuting HLA or CMV assignments 20 times. A later analysis grouped co-occurring TCRs with DBSCAN, adding TCRdist sequence similarity when clustering within HLA-allele-positive subsets. Repertoires with fewer than 30,000 or more than 120,000 public chains were left out of co-occurrence clustering, as were a handful of repertoires with anomalous nucleotide sharing. Imported from immuneACCESS, the table was reduced by TCRdb to in-frame sequences with V and J called. These copies leave out some clones; in studies compared against another copy, an unresolved V gene accounts for under half, and the cause of the remainder is not known. The V and J calls and the clone size are those of that table, but D and trimming were determined from the DNA. For this sample the table gives roughly 160,000 clones, of which 70% to 85% were detected only once. The ten largest clones represent 2.1% of the sample.

The sequence derives from a man aged 35-49 years in good health and CMV-seronegative. The chain is assembled from TRBV11-2 and TRBJ2-7; TRBD2 aligns with 7 central bases. The sample consisted of PBMCs. CDR3 protein: CASKRDPSGYEQYF. The nucleotide sequence reads as follows: TGTGCCAGCAAAAGGGACCCTAGCGGCTACGAGCAGTACTTC.